These 15 T cell receptor beta chains originate from one sample sequenced in a study of blood T cells in healthy people across ages. Combining a sample-barcoded 5' primer with a J-beta primer mix, a second PCR ran for roughly 7 to 11 cycles. TCRdb recomputed calls from the 5' RACE reads with MiXCR, one row per CDR3 protein. The sample has about 780,000 distinct CDR3 sequences; roughly 24% are singletons. These data were likewise used in another study, on T cells of mothers and their children.

The material sequenced was blood. The receptors here all came from a boy between 10 and 17 years old in good health.

This clonotype occurred a few times. V usage is TRBV29-1 and J usage is TRBJ2-7; 9 bases map to TRBD2. Germline-derived CDR1 and CDR2 are SQVTM and ANQGSEA. The CDR3 runs 15 residues. After removal of 5 bases from V and 2 bases from J, the junction contained 10 bases not matched to a gene. CDR3 sequence: CSVRVSGGPAYEQYF. In DNA, the CDR3 is TGCAGCGTTAGAGTTAGCGGGGGTCCCGCCTACGAGCAGTACTTC.

This chain links TRBV29-1 with TRBJ1-1; D is unresolved. Trimming removed 5 bases at V and 5 bases at J, with 9 bases between. The CDR3 contains 11 residues. The germline V gene encodes CDR1 SQVTM and CDR2 ANQGSEA. The CDR3 reads CSVQRETEAFF. The CDR3 DNA reads TGCAGCGTTCAAAGGGAAACTGAAGCTTTCTTT.

J is TRBJ1-2 and V is TRBV12-3 or TRBV12-4; D unresolved. V lost 0 bases and J 8 bases, leaving 10 bases between the germline ends. The length of the CDR3 is 13 residues. The DNA of the CDR3 is TGTGCCAGCAGTTTAGCTTCGATAGTCGGCTACACCTTC. It specifies CASSLASIVGYTF.

The J gene is TRBJ2-5, the V gene TRBV20-1, with unresolved D. The V end was cut by 0 bases, the J end by 1 base, with 6 bases between. CDR1 is DFQATT and CDR2 is SNEGSKA in the germline V gene (reference sequence). The CDR3 covers 13 residues. The CDR3 protein is CSARDQVQETQYF. CDR3 DNA sequence: TGCAGTGCTAGAGATCAGGTCCAAGAGACCCAGTACTTC.

This clonotype was counted only a few times. The chain employs TRBV2 and TRBJ2-1; a weak D match, TRBD2 (5 bases). V shed 6 bases and J shed 10 bases, with 10 bases lying between them. The germline V gene has CDR1 SNHLY and CDR2 FYNNEI. CDR3 length equals 11 residues. CDR3 in DNA: TGTGCCAGCAGGGCAAGAGGGGAGCAGTTCTTC. Encoded protein: CASRARGEQFF.

This clonotype was found a few times. The rearrangement uses TRBV29-1 and TRBJ2-1; unclear D gene. The V and J ends lost 2 bases and 10 bases respectively, with 15 bases between them. This CDR3 region has 13 residues. The V gene's germline CDR1 is SQVTM and CDR2 ANQGSEA. The DNA of the CDR3 is TGCAGCGTTGAAAACGTACAGTTAACCGAGCAGTTCTTC. This translates into CSVENVQLTEQFF.

V gene TRBV19 combines with J gene TRBJ1-5, with D perhaps TRBD1 (6 bases). Trimming left V 3 bases short and J 0 bases short, with 9 bases between. The CDR3 runs to 15 residues. Germline V gene lookup returns CDR1 LNHDA and CDR2 SQIVND (reference sequence). CDR3 residues: CASSILDSSNQPQHF. The CDR3 coding sequence is TGTGCCAGTAGTATCCTGGACAGTAGCAATCAGCCCCAGCATTTT.

J is TRBJ1-2 and V is TRBV11-2; D not resolved. V dropped 0 bases and J dropped 7 bases, with 9 bases sitting between them. Germline V gene data show CDR1 as SGHAT and CDR2 as FQNNGV. The CDR3 has 13 residues. The CDR3, as DNA: TGTGCCAGCAGCTTAGATGGGCAGTCTGGCTACACCTTC. It specifies CASSLDGQSGYTF.

In its sample, this clonotype was seen a few times. The CDR3 nucleotides are TGTGCCAGCAGTTTATTGACGGCCTATGGCTACACCTTC. This codes for CASSLLTAYGYTF. The chain is built from TRBV12-3 or TRBV12-4 and TRBJ1-2, with D unresolved. The ends were cut back, 2 bases at V and 4 bases at J, with 8 bases in the middle. The CDR3 consists of 13 residues.

The sample holds one count of this clonotype. The chain recombines TRBV6-2 or TRBV6-3 with TRBJ2-5; 7 nucleotides line up with TRBD1. Germline values: CDR1 MNHEY, CDR2 SVGEGT. Trimming took 3 bases from V and 1 from J; bases not matched to a gene: 11. The CDR3 is made up of 17 amino acids. The CDR3 coding sequence is TGTGCCAGCAGTTATCCTAGGACAGGATACGTCCAAGAGACCCAGTACTTC. It yields the protein CASSYPRTGYVQETQYF.

The V call is TRBV2, the J call TRBJ2-1, with D possibly being TRBD1 (6 bases). The length of the CDR3 is 11 residues. Germline CDR1 is SNHLY and CDR2 is FYNNEI. V was cut by 5 bases and J by 10 bases, with 9 bases left in between. CDR3 sequence: CASSTGWEQFF. The CDR3 coding sequence is TGTGCCAGCAGTACAGGGTGGGAGCAGTTCTTC.

The gene calls are TRBV4-1 and TRBJ1-2, with 7 bases that match TRBD1. V was clipped by 0 bases and J by 4 bases; unmatched bases: 5. This CDR3 region has 15 residues. Germline CDR1 reads MGHRA; CDR2 reads YSYEKL. For the CDR3, the DNA is TGCGCCAGCAGCCAAGATCGGGGACAGTTCTATGGCTACACCTTC. This translates into CASSQDRGQFYGYTF.

This chain joins TRBV28 and TRBJ2-7; D may be TRBD2 (5 bases). Trimming removed 5 bases from V and 9 bases from J, with 14 bases in between. The CDR3 sequence is 12 residues long. Germline CDR1 MDHEN, CDR2 SYDVKM. The CDR3 protein is CASSALGLGQYF. The CDR3 coding sequence is TGTGCCAGCAGTGCCCTTGGACTGGGGCAGTACTTC.

This chain links TRBV5-1 with TRBJ2-1; no reliable D call. Germline lookup yields CDR1 SGHRS and CDR2 YFSETQ. Trimming cost V 3 bases and J 8 bases, with 9 bases left between them. CDR3 length: 12 amino acids. The CDR3 nucleotides read TGCGCCAGCAGCTGGAAACTGGATGAGCAGTTCTTC. It translates to CASSWKLDEQFF. The complete variable domain, with remaining parts taken from reference TRBV5-1 and TRBJ2-1, reads KAGVTQTPRYLIKTRGQQVTLSCSPISGHRSVSWYQQTPGQGLQFLFEYFSETQRNKGNFPGRFSGRQFSNSRSEMNVSTLELGDSALYLCASSWKLDEQFFGPGTRLTVL.

The rearrangement joins TRBV2 to TRBJ2-5; tentative D call: TRBD2 (6 bases). The J call is doubtful: the DNA matches TRBJ2-1 better. The germline gives CDR1 SNHLY, CDR2 FYNNEI. This CDR3 contains 13 residues. The CDR3 spells CASSEGRRASQFF. In DNA, the CDR3 is TGTGCCAGCAGTGAAGGTAGGAGGGCCTCGCAGTTCTTC.